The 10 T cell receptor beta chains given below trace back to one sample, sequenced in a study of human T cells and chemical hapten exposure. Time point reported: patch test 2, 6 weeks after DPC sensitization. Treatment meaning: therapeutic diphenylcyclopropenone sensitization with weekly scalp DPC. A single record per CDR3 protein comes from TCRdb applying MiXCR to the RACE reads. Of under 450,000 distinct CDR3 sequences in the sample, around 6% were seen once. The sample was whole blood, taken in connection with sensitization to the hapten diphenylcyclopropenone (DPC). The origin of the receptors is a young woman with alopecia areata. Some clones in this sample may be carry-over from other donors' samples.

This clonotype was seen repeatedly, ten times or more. CDR3 DNA: TGTGCCAGCAGTTTATCGGGCCAGGGCCTGAACACTGAAGCTTTCTTT. Protein: CASSLSGQGLNTEAFF. The chain joins TRBV27 to TRBJ1-1, with a weak D call TRBD1 (5 bases). From germline, CDR1 is MNHEY and CDR2 SMNVEV (reference sequence). This CDR3 comprises 16 residues. The ends were cut back, 0 bases at V and 0 bases at J, with 11 bases in the middle.

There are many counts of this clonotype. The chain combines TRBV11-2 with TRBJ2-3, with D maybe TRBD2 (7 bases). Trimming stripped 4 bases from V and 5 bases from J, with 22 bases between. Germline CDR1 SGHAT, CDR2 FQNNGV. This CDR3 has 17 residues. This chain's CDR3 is CASSSGRGGGQGDTQYF. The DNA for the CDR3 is TGTGCCAGCAGCTCCGGACGGGGCGGGGGCCAGGGAGATACGCAGTATTTT.

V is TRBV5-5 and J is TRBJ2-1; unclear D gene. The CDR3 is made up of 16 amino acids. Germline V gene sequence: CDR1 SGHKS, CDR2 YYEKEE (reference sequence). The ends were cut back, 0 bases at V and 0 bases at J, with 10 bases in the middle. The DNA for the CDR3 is TGTGCCAGCAGCTTGGTCCCCCCTAGCTCCTACAATGAGCAGTTCTTC. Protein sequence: CASSLVPPSSYNEQFF. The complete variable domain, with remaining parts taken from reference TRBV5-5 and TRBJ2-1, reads DAGVTQSPTHLIKTRGQQVTLRCSPISGHKSVSWYQQVLGQGPQFIFQYYEKEERGRGNFPDRFSARQFPNYSSELNVNALLLGDSALYLCASSLVPPSSYNEQFFGPGTRLTVL.

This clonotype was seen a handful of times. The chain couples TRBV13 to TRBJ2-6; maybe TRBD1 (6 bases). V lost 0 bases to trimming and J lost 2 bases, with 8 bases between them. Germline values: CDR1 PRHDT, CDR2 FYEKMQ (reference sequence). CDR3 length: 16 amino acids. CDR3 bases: TGTGCCAGCAGCTTAGGACAGGGTACTGGGGCCAACGTCCTGACTTTC. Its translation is CASSLGQGTGANVLTF.

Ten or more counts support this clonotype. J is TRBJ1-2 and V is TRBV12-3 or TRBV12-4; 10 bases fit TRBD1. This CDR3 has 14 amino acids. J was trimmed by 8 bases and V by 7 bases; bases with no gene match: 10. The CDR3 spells CASTWDRGSWGYTF. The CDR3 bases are TGTGCCAGCACCTGGGACAGGGGATCTTGGGGCTACACCTTC.

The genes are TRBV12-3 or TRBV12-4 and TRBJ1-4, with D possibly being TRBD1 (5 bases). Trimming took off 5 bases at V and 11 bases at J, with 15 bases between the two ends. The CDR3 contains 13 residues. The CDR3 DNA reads TGTGCCAGCAGTACCGCAGGGTATTATAAACTGTTTTTT. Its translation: CASSTAGYYKLFF.

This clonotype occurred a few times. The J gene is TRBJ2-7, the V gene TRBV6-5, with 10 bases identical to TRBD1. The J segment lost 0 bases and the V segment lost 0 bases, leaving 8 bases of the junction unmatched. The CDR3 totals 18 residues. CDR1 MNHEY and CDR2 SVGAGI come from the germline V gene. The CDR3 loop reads CASSYSLPGQGFSYEQYF. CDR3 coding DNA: TGTGCCAGCAGTTACTCCCTTCCGGGACAGGGGTTCTCCTACGAGCAGTACTTC.

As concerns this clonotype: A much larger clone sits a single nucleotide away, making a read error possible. CDR3 DNA: TGTGCCAGCAGTTACGAGGGGAGCAATCAGCCCCAGCATTTT. Translation: CASSYEGSNQPQHF. The chain joins TRBV6-2 or TRBV6-3 to TRBJ1-5; a weak D match, TRBD1 (5 bases). Germline CDR1 and CDR2: MNHEY and SVGEGT. Trimming removed 2 bases at V and 1 base at J, with 6 bases between. The CDR3 length is 14 residues.

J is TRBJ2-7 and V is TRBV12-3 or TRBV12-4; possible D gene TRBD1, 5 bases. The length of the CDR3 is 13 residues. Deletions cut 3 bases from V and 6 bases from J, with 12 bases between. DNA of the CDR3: TGTGCCAGCAGTTTGGTAGGAAGGGGCGAGCAGTACTTC. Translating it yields CASSLVGRGEQYF.

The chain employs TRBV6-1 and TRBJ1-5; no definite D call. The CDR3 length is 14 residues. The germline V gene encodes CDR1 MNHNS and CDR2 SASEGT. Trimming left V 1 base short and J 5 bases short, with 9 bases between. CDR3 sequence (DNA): TGTGCCAGCAGTGAAGGTTGGGAATATCAGCCCCAGCATTTT. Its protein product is CASSEGWEYQPQHF.